This T cell receptor beta chain was captured by sequencing in a study of cytomegalovirus exposure and HLA in healthy donors. Notes on the study in general: Most subjects had HLA-A and HLA-B alleles reportedly predicted accurately by TCR beta sequences. The study put under 200 TCR beta chains on its list as cytomegalovirus-associated.

This clone was observed a few times. The antigen remains unidentified. Primers for the PCR totalled 60 Vbeta and 13 Jbeta. TCRdb's copy holds only in-frame clones and misses some; the assay was immunoSEQ multiplex PCR. The sample has 100,000 to 150,000 clones, about three quarters seen once. This CDR3 has 11 amino acids. V dropped 8 bases and J dropped 6 bases, with 12 bases sitting between them. Germline assignment: CDR1 SGHRS and CDR2 YFSETQ. The TCR was taken from a man in his fifties or sixties in good health and CMV-seronegative. Sequencing input: PBMCs. This rearrangement joins TRBV5-1 to TRBJ2-7; D not certain. The CDR3 sequence: CASMSEAEQYF. The CDR3 DNA follows: TGCGCCAGTATGTCAGAGGCCGAGCAGTACTTC. Based on the CDR3 plus reference TRBV5-1 and TRBJ2-7, the full variable domain is KAGVTQTPRYLIKTRGQQVTLSCSPISGHRSVSWYQQTPGQGLQFLFEYFSETQRNKGNFPGRFSGRQFSNSRSEMNVSTLELGDSALYLCASMSEAEQYFGPGTRLTVT.